A selection of T cell receptor beta chains follows, all from one sample in a study of response to subunit inactivated influenza vaccine. TCRdb redid the calling of the RT-PCR reads with MiXCR, one entry per CDR3 protein. The table lists more than 550,000 distinct CDR3 sequences, around 11% of them singletons, with approximately 11% in the top ten. In addition, the sample was reused for a study of T cells expressing NK-cell markers.

The sequenced sample was PBMCs from blood, obtained on the day of vaccination. The source is a man in his fifties or sixties who received an inactivated influenza vaccine. Both conserved end residues are part of each CDR3. A D gene is named only where the DNA matches it firmly. Not every row has a clone size; where given, it reads once, few, many or a size class.

TRBJ2-1	TRBD1	many	TRBV12-5	TGTGCTAGTGGTTTGATAGGACAGGGGAGTGAGCAGTTCTTC	CASGLIGQGSEQFF
TRBJ2-7	TRBD1	-	TRBV5-1	TGCGCCAGCAGGGGACAGGGGTTAGATGAGCAGTACTTC	CASRGQGLDEQYF
TRBJ2-3	TRBD1	-	TRBV4-2	TGTGCCAGCAGCCAAGAGAAGGGGGCGTATTTAGCAGATACGCAGTATTTT	CASSQEKGAYLADTQYF
TRBJ2-1	-	few	TRBV20-1	TGCAGTGGTAATAAGGGTCGCGGCCACAATGAGCAGTTCTTC	CSGNKGRGHNEQFF
TRBJ1-5	-	few	TRBV12-3/TRBV12-4	TGTGCCAGCAGTTTATCGGGGGACCGGGTTCAGCCCCAGCATTTT	CASSLSGDRVQPQHF
TRBJ2-7	-	-	TRBV20-1	TGCAGTGTTCACGGGACTCCCTCTCCCTACGAGCAGTACTTC	CSVHGTPSPYEQYF
TRBJ2-1	-	few	TRBV6-2/TRBV6-3	TGTGCCAGCAGACACACTGGCGATGAGCAGTTCTTC	CASRHTGDEQFF
TRBJ2-2	-	-	TRBV4-1	TGCGCCAGCAGCCTTAGGGACCGCGCGAACACCGGGGAGCTGTTTTTT	CASSLRDRANTGELFF
TRBJ2-2	-	-	TRBV12-3/TRBV12-4	TGTGCCAGCAGTTCCCAGGGCAAACAAACCGGGGAGCTGTTTTTT	CASSSQGKQTGELFF
TRBJ2-7	-	many	TRBV5-1	TGCGCCAGCAGCTTGTGGTCAGGGAACGAGCAGTACTTC	CASSLWSGNEQYF
TRBJ2-1	-	-	TRBV12-3/TRBV12-4	TGTGCCAGCAGTCACAGGTTTGAGCTAGCAAGGGGGCAGTTCTTC	CASSHRFELARGQFF
TRBJ1-1	-	few	TRBV12-3/TRBV12-4	TGTGCCAGCAGTTTAAGAGGGTCGGACACTGAAGCTTTCTTT	CASSLRGSDTEAFF
TRBJ2-5	TRBD2	-	TRBV20-1	TGCAGTGCCATCGGGAGGTACCAAGAGACCCAGTACTTC	CSAIGRYQETQYF
TRBJ2-3	-	many	TRBV4-3	TGCGCCAGCAGCCTAGGCACTGCCACTGAAGATACGCAGTATTTT	CASSLGTATEDTQYF
TRBJ2-7	TRBD1	many	TRBV20-1	TGCAGTGCTGGACAGGGGGTTTCCTACGAGCAGTACTTC	CSAGQGVSYEQYF
TRBJ1-1	-	few	TRBV7-2	TGTGCCAGCAGCTTAGAGGGGGGGGCACAAGCTTTCTTT	CASSLEGGAQAFF
TRBJ2-7	-	once	TRBV4-2	TGTGCCAGCAGCCAAATCGGGGGAACCTACGAGCAGTACTTC	CASSQIGGTYEQYF
TRBJ2-2	TRBD1	few	TRBV5-5	TGTGCCAGCACCCGACAGGGGAACACCGGGGAGCTGTTTTTT	CASTRQGNTGELFF
TRBJ2-7	-	-	TRBV20-1	TGCAGTGCTAGAGATGCAGGGGCTGGCTACGAGCAGTACTTC	CSARDAGAGYEQYF
TRBJ1-1	-	few	TRBV4-3	TGCGCCAGCAGCCAAGATTCTTCCGGCCGAGAAGCTTTCTTT	CASSQDSSGREAFF
TRBJ2-3	-	many	TRBV28	TGTGCCAGCGAGGGACGGATGGCAGATACGCAGTATTTT	CASEGRMADTQYF
TRBJ2-7	TRBD2	-	TRBV27	TGTGCCAGCAGTTTCTCGACTAGCGCGTACGAGCAGTACTTC	CASSFSTSAYEQYF
TRBJ2-6	-	-	TRBV12-3/TRBV12-4	TGTGCCAGCAGTTTAGACAGACCCTCTGGGGCCAACGTCCTGACTTTC	CASSLDRPSGANVLTF
TRBJ1-1	-	-	TRBV15	TGTGCCACCAGCAAAGAGGGGTGGGTCACTGAAGCTTTCTTT	CATSKEGWVTEAFF
TRBJ2-3	TRBD2	-	TRBV20-1	TGCAGTGCTAAAGACCCTAGCGGGAGGGGAGATACGCAGTATTTT	CSAKDPSGRGDTQYF
TRBJ1-4	-	few	TRBV10-3	TGTGCCATCAGTGATGGAGCAACTAATGAAAAACTGTTTTTT	CAISDGATNEKLFF
TRBJ2-5	TRBD1	few	TRBV12-3/TRBV12-4	TGTGCCAGCAGCGCCAATCGGGACAGCCAAGAGACCCAGTACTTC	CASSANRDSQETQYF
TRBJ1-2	-	-	TRBV29-1	TGCAGCGCCGTCAAGGGGGGAGCCTATGGCTACACCTTC	CSAVKGGAYGYTF
TRBJ2-2	-	few	TRBV27	TGTGCCAGCAGTTTACTGGGGGCGAACACCGGGGAGCTGTTTTTT	CASSLLGANTGELFF
TRBJ2-4	-	-	TRBV15	TGTGCCACCAGCAGTCGCAGGGGGGTAGCGGGACCCAAAAACATTCAGTACTTC	CATSSRRGVAGPKNIQYF
TRBJ2-1	-	-	TRBV7-8	TGTGCCACCAGACATTACGATGAGCAGTTCTTC	CATRHYDEQFF
TRBJ1-2	-	-	TRBV15	TGTGCCACCAGCAGGAGAGGGTGGCCTGACGCTAACTATGGCTACACCTTC	CATSRRGWPDANYGYTF
TRBJ1-2	-	few	TRBV5-1	TGCGCCAGCAGCCTGGACAGCCTCTATGGCTACACCTTC	CASSLDSLYGYTF
TRBJ1-1	-	few	TRBV2	TGTGCCAGCAGTGACGGACAGTGGGGCACTGAAGCTTTCTTT	CASSDGQWGTEAFF
TRBJ2-1	TRBD1	-	TRBV4-2	TGTGCCAGCAGCCAACCCCCGGGACAGGGGGTGGGGAATGAGCAGTTCTTC	CASSQPPGQGVGNEQFF
TRBJ2-7	-	few	TRBV5-1	TGCGCCAGCAGCTTGACGGGAGAAGTATACGAGCAGTACTTC	CASSLTGEVYEQYF
TRBJ2-1	-	-	TRBV6-1	TGTGCCAGCAGGCGGATTCGATCAGGGGCGCTCTACAATGAGCAGTTCTTC	CASRRIRSGALYNEQFF
TRBJ2-3	-	many	TRBV20-1	TGCAGTGCTACGCCAGGGGGGGCGGAAGATACGCAGTATTTT	CSATPGGAEDTQYF
TRBJ1-2	-	many	TRBV20-1	TGCAGTGCCGACTCCTACTATGGCTACACCTTC	CSADSYYGYTF
TRBJ2-1	-	-	TRBV12-3/TRBV12-4	TGTGCCAGCAGTTTCCGGACCCACGAGGGAGCAAACTACAATGAGCAGTTCTTC	CASSFRTHEGANYNEQFF
TRBJ1-5	-	-	TRBV20-1	TGCAGTGCTAGGCCTATGGGCAATCAGCCCCAGCATTTT	CSARPMGNQPQHF